These 11 T cell receptor beta chains came from one sample sequenced in a study of graft-versus-host responses after intestinal transplantation. Here immunoSEQ multiplex PCR was the method, and the copy in TCRdb shows in-frame clones only, minus some. The repertoire holds 15,000 to 20,000 clones, roughly 86% seen once, with under 60% in the top ten. The source material was bone marrow, sampled around 120 days after transplant. The receptors were gathered from a human patient who received an intestinal transplant, so some T cells may come from the graft donor.

The chain has TRBV19 and TRBJ2-2; D may be TRBD1 or TRBD2 (5 bases each). This CDR3 region has 15 residues. The germline gives CDR1 LNHDA, CDR2 SQIVND (reference sequence). Trimming pared 3 bases from V and 5 bases from J, leaving 13 bases between. The CDR3 loop reads CASSISAGGTGELFF. The DNA of the CDR3 is TGTGCCAGTAGTATCAGTGCTGGGGGTACCGGGGAGCTGTTTTTT.

CDR3 residues: CASSVIGGAPRGNEQFF. The CDR3, as DNA: TGTGCCAGCAGCGTCATCGGGGGGGCTCCCCGGGGCAATGAGCAGTTCTTC. The gene calls are TRBV9 and TRBJ2-1; 8 bases align to TRBD2. The trim removed 2 bases at V and 6 bases at J, leaving 13 bases unmatched. The V gene's germline CDR1 is SGDLS and CDR2 YYNGEE. The CDR3 has 17 residues.

The chain combines TRBV30 with TRBJ2-7, with unresolved D. V was trimmed by 2 bases and J by 4 bases, leaving 9 bases between them. Germline CDR1 and CDR2: GTSNPN and SVGIG (reference sequence). The CDR3 contains 12 residues. The CDR3 is CAWSSDWYEQYF. The CDR3 DNA is TGTGCCTGGAGTAGTGACTGGTACGAGCAGTACTTC.

This clone was recorded once. The chain employs TRBV27 and TRBJ2-1; TRBD2 matches 14 bases. Germline values: CDR1 MNHEY, CDR2 SMNVEV (reference sequence). The length of the CDR3 is 16 residues. Trimming took 6 bases from V and 9 from J; bases not matched to a gene: 10. The CDR3 sequence: CASSPRRGLAGVEQFF. The CDR3 nucleotides are TGTGCCAGCAGCCCCCGCAGGGGACTAGCGGGAGTTGAGCAGTTCTTC.

The chain has TRBV25-1 and TRBJ2-7, with 11 nucleotides matching TRBD1. The CDR3 extends over 16 amino acids. The germline V gene encodes CDR1 MGHDK and CDR2 SYGVNS. The V gene end was trimmed by 3 bases and the J gene end by 9 bases; junction bases not matched to a gene: 13. DNA of the CDR3: TGTGCCAGCAGTGATCGGTCTGGGACAGGGGGAATGGGGCAGTACTTC. Protein product: CASSDRSGTGGMGQYF.

The chain joins TRBV6-4 to TRBJ2-3; 14 bases are a match to TRBD2. The CDR3 runs 16 residues. Germline V lookup: CDR1 MRHNA, CDR2 SNTAGT. V lost 0 bases and J lost 4; bases outside the gene matches: 0. DNA of the CDR3: TGTGCCAGCAGTGACTCGACTAGCGGGGGGGCAGATACGCAGTATTTT. This encodes CASSDSTSGGADTQYF.

V gene TRBV7-3 combines with J gene TRBJ1-1, with 7 bases that match TRBD1. Germline V gives CDR1 SGHTA, CDR2 FQGTGA. There are 15 residues in the CDR3. V gave up 5 bases and J gave up 1 base; unmatched junction bases: 7. DNA of the CDR3: TGTGCCAGCAGCCGTTGGGACAGTCAGAACACTGAAGCTTTCTTT. Its protein product is CASSRWDSQNTEAFF. The full variable domain, its missing parts supplied by reference TRBV7-3 and TRBJ1-1, is GAGVSQTPSNKVTEKGKYVELRCDPISGHTALYWYRQSLGQGPEFLIYFQGTGAADDSGLPNDRFFAVRPEGSVSTLKIQRTERGDSAVYLCASSRWDSQNTEAFFGQGTRLTVV.

The genes are TRBV4-2 and TRBJ2-1, with 9 bases fitting TRBD2. The V segment lost 2 bases and the J segment 4 bases; nucleotides outside the gene matches: 27. The CDR3 is made up of 23 amino acids. Germline V CDR1 and CDR2: LGHNA, YNFKEQ. Here the CDR3 DNA reads TGTGCCAGCAGCCAAACCCCGGGGGGGGCCTCTAGCGGGACGCTCCTCCGATACAATGAGCAGTTCTTC. Translated, it gives CASSQTPGGASSGTLLRYNEQFF.

The V call is TRBV6-5, the J call TRBJ1-2; D call uncertain. This CDR3 contains 15 residues. Trimming stripped 8 bases from V and 0 bases from J, with 16 bases between. The germline gives CDR1 MNHEY, CDR2 SVGAGI. Here the CDR3 DNA reads TGTGCCAGCGGGGTTTTTGGCCTAGCTAACTATGGCTACACCTTC. Its protein product is CASGVFGLANYGYTF.

The J gene is TRBJ2-7, the V gene TRBV19; D uncertain. This CDR3 contains 15 residues. V was pared by 3 bases and J by 3 bases, with 15 bases between. Germline values: CDR1 LNHDA, CDR2 SQIVND (reference sequence). The CDR3 DNA reads as TGTGCCAGTAGTATCAACACCCTCCCCTACTACGAGCAGTACTTC. Encoded protein: CASSINTLPYYEQYF.

The rearrangement joins TRBV2 to TRBJ1-1; no reliable D call. V was cut by 6 bases and J by 3 bases, with 14 bases left in between. Germline V gives CDR1 SNHLY, CDR2 FYNNEI. CDR3 length: 14 residues. In DNA form, the CDR3 reads TGTGCCAGCAGGGCGGTTGGGTTGGACACTGAAGCTTTCTTT. Its translation: CASRAVGLDTEAFF.